Presented here are 3 T cell receptor beta chains from one specimen sequenced in a study of T-cell reconstitution after alpha-beta-depleted transplantation in children. The authors prepared the TCRbeta library with unique molecular identifiers. TCRdb passed the PCR reads through MiXCR, listing each CDR3 protein once. The table has approximately 1,000,000 distinct CDR3 sequences, roughly 29% seen once. The starting material was PBMCs, mostly from graft donor cells, obtained 360 days after TCRalphabeta/CD19-depleted stem cell transplant. Every receptor here comes from a boy less than two years old who had a stem cell transplant for SCID, so the T cells may come from the graft donor.

This clonotype was seen only a few times. The J gene is TRBJ1-1, the V gene TRBV20-1; D gene unclear. Trimming pared 2 bases from V and 0 bases from J, leaving 16 bases between. Looked up from germline, CDR1 is DFQATT and CDR2 is SNEGSKA (reference sequence). The CDR3 extends over 16 amino acids. CDR3 bases: TGCAGTGCTAGAAGCCCCCTACCGAGAATGAACACTGAAGCTTTCTTT. It yields the protein CSARSPLPRMNTEAFF.

The J gene is TRBJ2-4, the V gene TRBV5-1, with 8 bases matching TRBD1. Germline CDR1 and CDR2: SGHRS and YFSETQ. Trimming at V came to 4 bases and at J to 3 bases, leaving 12 bases not matched to a gene. The CDR3 runs 17 residues. The CDR3 spells CASSRELRGLDKNIQYF. The CDR3 nucleotides read TGCGCCAGCAGCCGGGAGCTCAGGGGGCTTGACAAAAACATTCAGTACTTC.

J is TRBJ2-7 and V is TRBV5-1; TRBD1 agrees at 8 bases. The germline gives CDR1 SGHRS, CDR2 YFSETQ. The CDR3 is made up of 16 amino acids. Trimming took 4 bases from V and 0 from J; bases not matched to a gene: 9. For the CDR3, the DNA is TGCGCCAGCAGCCCGAAGGGGGACAGGAGCTCCTACGAGCAGTACTTC. Its translation is CASSPKGDRSSYEQYF.